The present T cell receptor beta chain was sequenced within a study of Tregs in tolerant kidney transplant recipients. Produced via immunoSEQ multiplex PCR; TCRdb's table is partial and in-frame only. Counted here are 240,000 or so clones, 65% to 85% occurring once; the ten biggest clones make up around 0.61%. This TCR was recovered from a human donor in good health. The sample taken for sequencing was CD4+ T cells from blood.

The CDR3: CATSREGGSGSYEQYF. CDR3 nucleotides: TGTGCCACCAGCAGAGAAGGCGGGAGTGGGTCCTACGAGCAGTACTTC. This rearrangement joins TRBV15 to TRBJ2-7; the match to TRBD2 covers 7 bases. With V trimmed by 0 bases and J by 1 base, 6 bases remained unmatched. The length of the CDR3 is 16 residues. Germline V gene data show CDR1 as LNHNV and CDR2 as YYDKDF (reference sequence).